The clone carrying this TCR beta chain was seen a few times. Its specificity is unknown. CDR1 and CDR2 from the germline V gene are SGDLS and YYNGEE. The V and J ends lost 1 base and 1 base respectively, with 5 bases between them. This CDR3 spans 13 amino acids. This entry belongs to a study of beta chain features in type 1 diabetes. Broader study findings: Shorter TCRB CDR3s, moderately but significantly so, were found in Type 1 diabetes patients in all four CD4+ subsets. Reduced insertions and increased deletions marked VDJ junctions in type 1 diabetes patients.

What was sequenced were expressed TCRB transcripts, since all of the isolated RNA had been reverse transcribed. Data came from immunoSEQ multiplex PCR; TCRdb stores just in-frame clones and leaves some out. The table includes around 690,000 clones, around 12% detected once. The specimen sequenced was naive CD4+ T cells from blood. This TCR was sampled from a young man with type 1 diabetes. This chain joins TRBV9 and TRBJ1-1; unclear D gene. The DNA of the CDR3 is TGTGCCAGCAGCGTATTAGAGAACACTGAAGCTTTCTTT. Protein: CASSVLENTEAFF.